This section outlines one T cell receptor (beta chain) sequence together with its context. These data come from a study of T cells in Graves' hyperthyroidism and ophthalmopathy. Using RNA transcripts as the source, TCR beta CDR3 regions were amplified. Initially, a first-round RT-PCR of the TCR CDR3 employed the HTBI primer set. A single record per CDR3 protein comes from TCRdb applying MiXCR to the multiplex PCR reads. The data contain 700,000 or so distinct CDR3 sequences, 16% of them singletons. Uncontrolled infection, other autoimmune disease, pregnancy or lactation excluded patients. This receptor was taken from a man younger than 35 with Graves' hyperthyroidism. Sequencing was done on a sample of blood.

Here the CDR3 reads CSARGGTPGQPQHF. The DNA for the CDR3 is TGCAGTGCTAGAGGGGGAACCCCGGGGCAGCCCCAGCATTTT. The chain combines TRBV20-1 with TRBJ1-5; D is ambiguous. The germline CDR1 and CDR2 sequences are DFQATT and SNEGSKA (reference sequence). The CDR3 totals 14 residues. The V and J ends lost 1 base and 7 bases respectively, with 14 bases between them.